These 27 T cell receptor beta chains were sequenced from one sample in a study of T cell repertoires in cytomegalovirus infection. MiXCR, applied by TCRdb to the reads, yields one record per CDR3 protein. This sample has around 74,000 distinct CDR3 sequences, with roughly 3.7% found just once. Sequenced input: PBMCs. The receptors were sampled from a human donor in good health (CMV status not recorded). Some clones in this sample may be carry-over from other donors' samples.

This clonotype was seen many times. The J gene is TRBJ1-3, the V gene TRBV5-1; TRBD1 is a possible D gene (6 bases). The CDR3 has 13 residues. Trimming removed 4 bases at V and 3 bases at J, with 8 bases between. CDR1 is SGHRS and CDR2 is YFSETQ in the germline V gene. The CDR3 sequence: CASSRTVGNTIYF. The CDR3 DNA reads TGCGCCAGCAGCCGGACAGTTGGAAACACCATATATTTT.

This clonotype was observed at least ten times. V is TRBV19 and J is TRBJ2-7; 9 bases line up with TRBD1. The V gene's germline CDR1 is LNHDA and CDR2 SQIVND (reference sequence). The CDR3 has 14 amino acids. Trimming removed 3 bases from V and 5 bases from J; junction bases left unmatched: 5. The CDR3 sequence: CASSIRDRDDEQYF. CDR3 nucleotides: TGTGCCAGTAGTATTAGGGACAGGGACGACGAGCAGTACTTC. The full variable domain, completed using reference TRBV19 and TRBJ2-7, is DGGITQSPKYLFRKEGQNVTLSCEQNLNHDAMYWYRQDPGQGLRLIYYSQIVNDFQKGDIAEGYSVSREKKESFPLTVTSAQKNPTAFYLCASSIRDRDDEQYFGPGTRLTVT.

At least ten counts were recorded for this clonotype. This chain connects TRBV7-8 to TRBJ2-1; 8 nucleotides line up with TRBD1. Germline V gene sequence: CDR1 SGHVS, CDR2 FQNEAQ. This CDR3 is built from 15 residues. V trimming: 3 bases; J trimming: 3 bases; junction bases outside the gene matches: 4. Written as DNA, the CDR3 is TGTGCCAGCAGCTTTTCACAGGGGGTCTACAATGAGCAGTTCTTC. Translation: CASSFSQGVYNEQFF.

This clonotype appeared many times. The chain combines TRBV7-2 with TRBJ1-1, with a tentative D call TRBD1 (5 bases). V shed 6 bases and J shed 0 bases, with 11 bases lying between them. This CDR3 region has 14 residues. The germline gives CDR1 SGHTA, CDR2 FQGNSA. Here the CDR3 DNA reads TGTGCCAGCAGTTGGACACCAATGAACACTGAAGCTTTCTTT. Its translation is CASSWTPMNTEAFF.

In its sample, this clonotype was seen many times. The chain carries TRBV20-1 and TRBJ2-3, with D perhaps being TRBD1 or TRBD2 (6 bases each). Germline V gene data show CDR1 as DFQATT and CDR2 as SNEGSKA (reference sequence). The length of the CDR3 is 15 residues. Deletions cut 2 bases from V and 2 bases from J, with 14 bases between. This chain's CDR3 is CSARMPGGSTDTQYF. The CDR3 DNA sequence: TGCAGTGCTAGAATGCCCGGGGGCTCCACAGATACGCAGTATTTT.

This clonotype was seen ten or more times. The J gene is TRBJ1-2, the V gene TRBV28; D uncertain. The germline gives CDR1 MDHEN, CDR2 SYDVKM. Trimming shortened V by 4 bases and J by 1 base, and 4 bases separated the two germline ends. This CDR3 spans 12 amino acids. The CDR3 sequence: CASSSHNYGYTF. The CDR3, as DNA: TGTGCCAGCAGTTCCCATAACTATGGCTACACCTTC.

V and J are TRBV28 and TRBJ2-5; the D gene is possibly TRBD1 (6 bases). The CDR3 runs to 14 residues. Germline V gene data show CDR1 as MDHEN and CDR2 as SYDVKM. Trimming shortened V by 8 bases and J by 5 bases, and 18 bases separated the two germline ends. In DNA, the CDR3 is TGTGCCAGCTGGGACACGAGGGGGTGGGAGACCCAGTACTTC. It codes for CASWDTRGWETQYF. Supplemented by reference TRBV28 and TRBJ2-5, the full variable domain reads DVKVTQSSRYLVKRTGEKVFLECVQDMDHENMFWYRQDPGLGLRLIYFSYDVKMKEKGDIPEGYSVSREKKERFSLILESASTNQTSMYLCASWDTRGWETQYFGPGTRLLVL.

This clonotype was counted ten times or more. The chain uses TRBV7-9 and TRBJ1-6; 7 bases match TRBD1. Germline CDR1 and CDR2: SEHNR and FQNEAQ (reference sequence). J gave up 7 bases and V 3 bases, and 9 bases lay outside the gene matches. This CDR3 has 16 residues. The DNA of the CDR3 is TGTGCCAGCAGCTTTCTTATAGGGACAGTAAATTCACCCCTCCACTTT. It codes for CASSFLIGTVNSPLHF.

This clonotype was observed many times. This chain's CDR3 is CASSARATNEKLFF. CDR3 DNA sequence: TGTGCCAGCAGTGCGAGGGCAACTAATGAAAAACTGTTTTTT. The chain joins TRBV25-1 to TRBJ1-4; D gene ambiguous. CDR3 length equals 14 residues. Germline V gene data show CDR1 as MGHDK and CDR2 as SYGVNS. Trimming pared 4 bases from V and 0 bases from J, leaving 6 bases between.

This clonotype came up many times. The chain uses TRBV7-4 and TRBJ2-1; 14 nucleotides line up with TRBD2. This CDR3 is built from 15 residues. The V gene end was trimmed by 4 bases and the J gene end by 9 bases; junction bases not matched to a gene: 5. Germline values: CDR1 SGHVT, CDR2 SQSDAQ. The CDR3 sequence: CASSSTSGRAGEQFF. Here the CDR3 DNA reads TGTGCCAGCAGCTCGACTAGCGGGAGGGCCGGTGAGCAGTTCTTC. The variable domain in full, completed from reference TRBV7-4 and TRBJ2-1, reads GAGVSQSPRYKVAKRGRDVALRCDSISGHVTLYWYRQTLGQGSEVLTYSQSDAQRDKSGRPSGRFSAERPERSVSTLKIQRTEQGDSAVYLCASSSTSGRAGEQFFGPGTRLTVL.

There are many counts of this clonotype. This chain uses TRBV7-2 with TRBJ2-5; D is undetermined. This CDR3 has 14 residues. Germline CDR1 is SGHTA and CDR2 is FQGNSA. Trimming removed 4 bases at V and 2 bases at J, with 11 bases between. Here the CDR3 reads CASSSFGAQETQYF. The CDR3, as DNA: TGTGCCAGCAGCTCCTTTGGCGCTCAAGAGACCCAGTACTTC. The variable domain in full, completed from reference TRBV7-2 and TRBJ2-5, reads GAGVSQSPSNKVTEKGKDVELRCDPISGHTALYWYRQSLGQGLEFLIYFQGNSAPDKSGLPSDRFSAERTGGSVSTLTIQRTQQEDSAVYLCASSSFGAQETQYFGPGTRLLVL.

This clonotype occurred many times. The CDR3 protein is CASSPSLPTTSTDTQYF. CDR3 nucleotide sequence: TGTGCCAGCTCACCAAGCTTGCCCACAACGAGCACAGATACGCAGTATTTT. This chain connects TRBV18 to TRBJ2-3; D is undetermined. V shed 2 bases and J shed 0 bases, with 15 bases lying between them. Germline V CDR1 and CDR2: KGHSH, LQKENI. The CDR3 totals 17 residues.

This clonotype was seen at least ten times. This chain joins TRBV7-2 and TRBJ1-5; weak D call: TRBD1 (6 bases). The ends were cut back, 5 bases at V and 3 bases at J, with 11 bases in the middle. Germline V gene lookup returns CDR1 SGHTA and CDR2 FQGNSA. The CDR3 has 14 amino acids. CDR3 protein: CASSGHRANQPQHF. The CDR3 nucleotides are TGTGCCAGCAGCGGACACAGGGCCAATCAGCCCCAGCATTTT.

This clonotype has at least ten counts. The chain uses TRBV23-1 and TRBJ2-7; 7 nucleotides align to TRBD1. TRBV23-1 is flagged as an ORF with uncertain function. J was trimmed by 1 base and V by 5 bases; bases with no gene match: 14. CDR3 length equals 17 residues. The CDR3 protein is CASSMRLGTVFSYEQYF. CDR3 DNA sequence: TGCGCCAGCAGTATGAGACTCGGGACAGTGTTTTCCTACGAGCAGTACTTC.

This clonotype was counted many times. V and J are TRBV27 and TRBJ2-1; D unclear. Germline V lookup: CDR1 MNHEY, CDR2 SMNVEV (reference sequence). V was trimmed by 8 bases and J by 3 bases, leaving 14 bases between them. This CDR3 is built from 14 residues. CDR3 nucleotides: TGTGCCAGCCGCAAGGAGTTAAACTACAATGAGCAGTTCTTC. Translating it yields CASRKELNYNEQFF.

This clonotype has a count of ten or more. The chain carries TRBV12-3 or TRBV12-4 and TRBJ2-1; 16 bases match TRBD2. The V segment lost 6 bases and the J segment 5 bases; nucleotides outside the gene matches: 4. The CDR3 loop spans 16 amino acids. For the CDR3, the DNA is TGTGCCAGCAGGGGGACTAGCGGGGGGGCCCACAATGAGCAGTTCTTC. Translated, it gives CASRGTSGGAHNEQFF.

This clonotype showed up many times. V and J are TRBV7-2 and TRBJ1-5; D gene unclear. This CDR3 has 16 amino acids. Trimming cost V 1 base and J 9 bases, with 19 bases left between them. CDR1 and CDR2 (germline): SGHTA, FQGNSA. The CDR3 nucleotides read TGTGCCAGCAGCTTAGTCGTCGCAGGCCCTATCCGGCCCCAGCATTTT. Translating it yields CASSLVVAGPIRPQHF.

This clonotype came up many times. The V gene is TRBV6-2 or TRBV6-3, the J gene TRBJ2-3; 8 bases align to TRBD1. CDR1 MNHEY and CDR2 SVGEGT come from the germline V gene. The ends lost 8 bases at V and 0 bases at J; junction bases unmatched: 16. The length of the CDR3 is 18 residues. CDR3 residues: CASRSWTGHGTSTDTQYF. CDR3 bases: TGTGCCAGCCGATCATGGACAGGGCACGGGACGAGCACAGATACGCAGTATTTT.

This clonotype was seen repeatedly, ten times or more. The chain has TRBV24-1 and TRBJ2-5; D may be TRBD1 or TRBD2 (5 bases each). CDR3 length: 16 amino acids. The V end was cut by 1 base, the J end by 3 bases, with 14 bases between. Germline V lookup: CDR1 KGHDR, CDR2 SFDVKD. CDR3 nucleotide sequence: TGTGCCACCAGTGATTTAAGAGGGGACGGGAAAGAGACCCAGTACTTC. As protein: CATSDLRGDGKETQYF.

The table lists this clonotype with many counts. The rearrangement uses TRBV27 and TRBJ1-5; 8 bases map to TRBD1. The CDR3 totals 14 residues. Trimming removed 5 bases from V and 4 bases from J; junction bases left unmatched: 4. CDR1 and CDR2 from the germline V gene are MNHEY and SMNVEV (reference sequence). The DNA of the CDR3 is TGTGCCAGCAGTCAGACAGGGGAGAATCAGCCCCAGCATTTT. Translated, it gives CASSQTGENQPQHF.

In this sample, this clonotype turned up many times. This chain links TRBV4-1 with TRBJ1-1, with TRBD1 as a possible D gene (5 bases). The germline CDR1 and CDR2 sequences are MGHRA and YSYEKL. CDR3 length: 14 residues. Trimming took off 6 bases at V and 7 bases at J, with 18 bases between the two ends. The CDR3 here is CASRDRDGQIEAFF. Written as DNA, the CDR3 is TGCGCCAGCAGGGATAGGGACGGCCAGATTGAAGCTTTCTTT.

At least ten counts were recorded for this clonotype. This sequence joins TRBV25-1 and TRBJ1-4; 8 nucleotides align to TRBD1. V lost 8 bases and J lost 7; bases outside the gene matches: 6. CDR3 size: 13 residues. The germline CDR1 and CDR2 sequences are MGHDK and SYGVNS. The CDR3 nucleotides read TGTGCCAGCCGGACAGGGTGGGGTGAAAAACTGTTTTTT. As protein: CASRTGWGEKLFF. The full variable domain, in which reference TRBV25-1 and TRBJ1-4 provide the parts outside the CDR3, is EADIYQTPRYLVIGTGKKITLECSQTMGHDKMYWYQQDPGMELHLIHYSYGVNSTEKGDLSSESTVSRIRTEHFPLTLESARPSHTSQYLCASRTGWGEKLFFGSGTQLSVL.

This clonotype was detected ten times or more. The CDR3 protein is CASSIKASPSGGYNEQFF. DNA of the CDR3: TGTGCCAGCAGCATCAAAGCCTCGCCTAGCGGGGGGTATAATGAGCAGTTCTTC. This sequence joins TRBV7-2 and TRBJ2-1; 11 bases agree with TRBD2. Germline V gives CDR1 SGHTA, CDR2 FQGNSA. The CDR3 runs to 18 residues. V lost 5 bases to trimming and J lost 7 bases; unmatched junction nucleotides: 16.

This clonotype was picked up many times. This sequence joins TRBV20-1 and TRBJ1-5, with 8 bases identical to TRBD1. Germline V lookup: CDR1 DFQATT, CDR2 SNEGSKA (reference sequence). The J segment lost 0 bases and the V segment lost 3 bases, leaving 4 bases of the junction unmatched. The CDR3 totals 15 residues. In DNA form, the CDR3 reads TGCAGTGCTAGTATAGGACAGGGTAGCAATCAGCCCCAGCATTTT. This sequence encodes CSASIGQGSNQPQHF.

This clonotype was seen ten or more times. The rearrangement uses TRBV7-2 and TRBJ1-6, with 9 positions matching TRBD1. This CDR3 is built from 15 residues. V shed 5 bases and J 8 bases; nucleotides not matched to a gene: 7. CDR1 SGHTA and CDR2 FQGNSA come from the germline V gene. The CDR3 spells CASSPRTGEDSPLHF. The CDR3 DNA follows: TGTGCCAGCAGCCCGAGGACAGGGGAGGATTCACCCCTCCACTTT.

This clonotype was seen repeatedly, ten times or more. The chain combines TRBV12-3 or TRBV12-4 with TRBJ2-3; either TRBD1 or TRBD2 may supply D (5 bases each). The ends were cut back, 0 bases at V and 1 base at J, with 8 bases in the middle. The CDR3 totals 15 residues. The CDR3 DNA reads TGTGCCAGCAGTTTAGCGGGGGTGGGCACAGATACGCAGTATTTT. It codes for CASSLAGVGTDTQYF.

This clonotype was recorded many times. The CDR3 sequence: CSARVERSYGYTF. As DNA, the CDR3 is TGCAGTGCTAGAGTGGAACGGAGCTATGGCTACACCTTC. J is TRBJ1-2 and V is TRBV20-1; unclear D gene. This CDR3 comprises 13 residues. Germline CDR1 reads DFQATT; CDR2 reads SNEGSKA (reference sequence). Trimming shortened V by 1 base and J by 4 bases, and 10 bases separated the two germline ends.